This T cell receptor (beta chain) emerged from a study of human T cells and chemical hapten exposure (TCRdb year 2021). Notes on the research overall: Libraries were combined into a pool for sequencing, and differences in TCR yield between samples came mainly from small differences in library volumes within the pool. This study followed changes in the peripheral blood TCR repertoire in vivo during primary and secondary sensitization of alopecia patients to the hapten diphenylcyclopropenone (DPC). For every blood RNA sample, sequencing covered both the TCR alpha and TCR beta chains.

The CDR3, cysteine through phenylalanine, is 17 amino acids long. CDR3 DNA is the only sequence kept; it has 51 bases, read in frame from the first base. V and J lose 0 bases and 3 bases, and a span of 17 bases separates them. The germline V gene specifies SGHTA as CDR1 and FQGNSA as CDR2. Libraries were constructed by RACE. The instrument was a NextSeq 500. During library preparation, unique molecular identifiers were attached to individual cDNA molecules so that TCRs could be counted in a quantitative, reproducible way. Concerning the study's data processing: The median number of TCRs per sample was approximately 96,000, ranging from about 20,000 to 690,600. V, J and CDR3 annotation of the TCR reads was carried out using the Decombinator software suite. For the PS versus PT1 abundance plots, all samples were subsampled to the same number of TCRs (28,000). TCRs were defined as expanded if absent before sensitization and observed at least eight times at the 2-week time point. TCRdb passed the public sequencing reads through fastp at Q25 and MiXCR, retaining productive beta sequences. Each CDR3 protein appears once, grouped with its most common genes and DNA. The V and J calls shown here were made by TCRdb, not taken from the authors' results. The sample includes some 120,000 distinct CDR3 sequences, with about 9% observed a single time. The top ten clonotypes cover around 1.9% of the sample.

The time point label on this specimen signifies: healthy volunteer bleed at 2 weeks. Total RNA was extracted from unfractionated whole blood that had been collected in Tempus Blood RNA tubes. Five or six healthy volunteers were used as TCR sequencing controls and were bled at day 0, 2 weeks and 6 weeks. The investigation overall reported the following: After repeated subsampling, changes were observed in the strength of the expansion versus patch-test correlation and in the threshold at which the correlation became significant. DPC sensitization did not change how many TCRs were above 1 in 1000 frequency, and no evidence was found of alterations in global repertoire structure.

To note about this clonotype: This receptor's antigen is unknown. Nothing much larger sits one base from this clone, and base qualities are not available.

The TCR was taken from a male donor in good health. Some clones in this sample may be carry-over from other donors' samples. The chain is made from TRBV7-2 and TRBJ1-1, with no D gene named confidently. The source material was whole blood. The DNA sequence follows: TGTGCCAGCAGCTTAGCGACCGGACCAGTAGCCTACACTGAAGCTTTCTTT. This codes for CASSLATGPVAYTEAFF.